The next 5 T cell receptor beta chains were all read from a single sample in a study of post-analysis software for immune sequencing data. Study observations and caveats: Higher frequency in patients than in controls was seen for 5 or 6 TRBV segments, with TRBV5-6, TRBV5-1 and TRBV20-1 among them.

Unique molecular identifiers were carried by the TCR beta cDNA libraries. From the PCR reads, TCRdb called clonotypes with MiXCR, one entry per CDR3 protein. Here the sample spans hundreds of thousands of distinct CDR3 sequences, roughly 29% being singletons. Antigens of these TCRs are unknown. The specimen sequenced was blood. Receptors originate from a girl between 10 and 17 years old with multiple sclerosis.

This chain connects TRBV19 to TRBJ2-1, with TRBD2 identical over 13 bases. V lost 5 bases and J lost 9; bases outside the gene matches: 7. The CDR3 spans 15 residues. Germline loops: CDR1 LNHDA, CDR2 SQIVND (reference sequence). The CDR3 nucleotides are TGTGCCAGTAGTTGGACTAGCGGGGGTCGTGGTGAGCAGTTCTTC. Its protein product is CASSWTSGGRGEQFF.

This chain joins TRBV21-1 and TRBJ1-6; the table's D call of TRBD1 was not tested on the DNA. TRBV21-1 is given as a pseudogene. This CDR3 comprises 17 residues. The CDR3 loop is CASSTRGLSSYNSPLHF. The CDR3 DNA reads TGTGCCAGCAGCACTAGGGGTCTTAGCTCCTATAATTCACCCCTCCACTTT.

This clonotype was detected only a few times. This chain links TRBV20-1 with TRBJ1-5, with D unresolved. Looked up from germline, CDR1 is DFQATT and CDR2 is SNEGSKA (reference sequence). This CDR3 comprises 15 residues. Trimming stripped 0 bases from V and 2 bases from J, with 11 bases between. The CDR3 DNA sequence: TGCAGTGCTAGAGATCCAAGGACGGGCAATCAGCCCCAGCATTTT. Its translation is CSARDPRTGNQPQHF.

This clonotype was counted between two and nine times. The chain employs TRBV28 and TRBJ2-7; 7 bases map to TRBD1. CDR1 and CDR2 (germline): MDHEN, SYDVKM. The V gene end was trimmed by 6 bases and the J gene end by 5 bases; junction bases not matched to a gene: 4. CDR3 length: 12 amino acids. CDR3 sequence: CASRTGLHEQYF. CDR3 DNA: TGTGCCAGCAGGACAGGGCTCCACGAGCAGTACTTC.

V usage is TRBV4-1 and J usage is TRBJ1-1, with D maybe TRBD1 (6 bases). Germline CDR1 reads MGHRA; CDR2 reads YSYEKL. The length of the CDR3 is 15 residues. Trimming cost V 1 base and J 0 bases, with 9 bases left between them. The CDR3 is CASSQARQVNTEAFF. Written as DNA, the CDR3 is TGCGCCAGCAGCCAAGCTAGACAGGTGAACACTGAAGCTTTCTTT.